This passage covers 20 T cell receptor beta chains from one sample sequenced in a study of CD8+CD57+ T cells in acquired aplastic anemia. It was patients with CD8+CD57+ cell expansion by flow cytometry who were chosen for sequencing. Both TCR beta VDJ combination and CDR3 sequence profiling were carried out. Genomic DNA was the template for this profiling. TCRdb reanalysed the reads using MiXCR and keeps one entry per CDR3 protein. The top ten clones hold approximately 42% of a sample with 200,000 to 300,000 distinct CDR3 sequences, about 80% of them seen once. The sequencing input was sorted CD4+, CD8+, or CD8+CD57+ T cells (not recorded which) from PBMCs. The receptor source for this set is a human donor with aplastic anemia.

About this clonotype: Germline and junction disagree at one end, which may indicate a read error. This chain uses TRBV7-3 with TRBJ2-1; tentatively, D is TRBD1 (6 bases). This CDR3 is built from 13 residues. In germline, CDR1 is SGHTA, CDR2 FQGTGA. CDR3 sequence reads: CASSRQANDVEHF. The CDR3 DNA is TGTGCCAGCTCAAGACAGGCCAACGATGTTGAACACTTC. Complete variable domain (other parts from reference TRBV7-3 and TRBJ2-1): GAGVSQTPSNKVTEKGKYVELRCDPISGHTALYWYRQSLGQGPEFLIYFQGTGAADDSGLPNDRFFAVRPEGSVSTLKIQRTERGDSAVYLCASSRQANDVEHFGPGTRLTVL.

A note on this clonotype: The DNA is omitted, as the CDR3 cannot be located on it reliably, and the CDR3 follows TCRdb's listing. The CDR3 here is CASGVGAGAGQQYV. The chain joins TRBV2 to TRBJ2-7; the table's D call, TRBD1, was not checked against the DNA. Per germline, CDR1 SNHLY and CDR2 FYNNEI. The CDR3 spans 14 residues, counting both ends.

In its sample, this clonotype was seen once. This CDR3 is CASSVLSGDRYQEYEQYV. Written as DNA, the CDR3 is TGTGCCAGCAGTGTCCTTAGCGGAGACAGGTACCAAGAGTACGAGCAGTACGTC. This chain links TRBV7-2 with TRBJ2-7, with D perhaps given as TRBD1 or TRBD2 (6 bases each). The CDR3 loop spans 18 amino acids. Looked up from germline, CDR1 is SGHTA and CDR2 is FQGNSA. Trimming removed 6 bases at V and 4 bases at J, with 28 bases between.

This rearrangement joins TRBV15 to TRBJ1-2; D is unclear. The germline V and J ends were trimmed by 6 bases and 8 bases, with 16 bases remaining between them. CDR3 length: 13 residues. Germline V gene data show CDR1 as LNHNV and CDR2 as YYDKDF (reference sequence). Here the CDR3 DNA reads TGTGCCACCAGTCCTGGCTCCATCCAAGGCTACACCTTC. Amino acids: CATSPGSIQGYTF. Full variable domain (rest looked up from reference TRBV15 and TRBJ1-2): DAMVIQNPRYQVTQFGKPVTLSCSQTLNHNVMYWYQQKSSQAPKLLFHYYDKDFNNEADTPDNFQSRRPNTSFCFLDIRSPGLGDTAMYLCATSPGSIQGYTFGSGTRLTVV.

A remark on this clonotype: The CDR3 does not close with the conserved phenylalanine or tryptophan, likely indicating a read error. The DNA is omitted, as the CDR3 cannot be located on it reliably, and the CDR3 follows TCRdb's listing. This sequence joins TRBV7-2 and TRBJ1-2; the D call in the table, TRBD1, was not verified against the DNA. Both ends counted, the CDR3 spans 13 residues. Germline assignment: CDR1 SGHTA and CDR2 FQGNSA. The CDR3 reads CASVPGVGGRDTV.

This clonotype is a singleton in its sample. The chain has TRBV7-6 and TRBJ2-1; the match to TRBD1 covers 9 bases. Germline trimming cut 4 bases from V and 10 bases from J; bases unmatched to any gene: 5. CDR3 length: 13 residues. CDR1 is SGHVS, CDR2 FNYEAQ, per germline. CDR3 sequence (DNA): TGTGCCAGCAGCTGGGACAGGGCAAAGGAGCAGTTCTTC. It yields the protein CASSWDRAKEQFF.

On this clonotype: The germline gene is not matched at one end of the junction; a read error may be the cause. The V gene is TRBV7-8, the J gene TRBJ2-3; 7 bases fit TRBD1. This CDR3 comprises 14 residues. The germline gives CDR1 SGHVS, CDR2 FQNEAQ. DNA for the CDR3: TGTGCCAGCAGCTTTAGTCCAGACGGGACAGCCCATTCCTTT. Translated: CASSFSPDGTAHSF.

With respect to this clonotype: The missing conserved phenylalanine or tryptophan at the end of this CDR3 makes a read error likely. The chain uses TRBV5-5 and TRBJ2-7; D is possibly TRBD1 (5 bases). The CDR3 loop spans 16 amino acids. Trimming shortened V by 2 bases and J by 2 bases, and 17 bases separated the two germline ends. Germline CDR1 and CDR2: SGHKS and YYEKEE (reference sequence). DNA of the CDR3: TGTGCCAGCAGCTTTAACTCCGCAGGGAATACCTACGAGCAGTACTCC. Encoded protein: CASSFNSAGNTYEQYS.

This clonotype was observed a single time. V is TRBV2 and J is TRBJ2-3; D possibly corresponds to TRBD1 (7 bases). Trimming stripped 11 bases from V and 1 base from J, with 13 bases between. Germline CDR1 SNHLY, CDR2 FYNNEI. The CDR3 extends over 13 amino acids. The CDR3 loop is CAGGGRGTDTQYF. The CDR3 bases are TGTGCCGGAGGGGGCCGGGGCACAGATACGCAGTATTTT.

V is TRBV7-3 and J is TRBJ2-1, with a possible D match to TRBD2 (6 bases). V was shortened by 2 bases and J by 8 bases, with 19 bases between the two germline ends. This CDR3 is 16 amino acids long. The V gene's germline CDR1 is SGHTA and CDR2 FQGTGA. CDR3 sequence: CASSLAEGNGQDEQFF. For the CDR3, the DNA is TGTGCCAGCAGCTTAGCGGAGGGGAACGGTCAGGATGAGCAGTTCTTC.

This clonotype occurred a few times. The chain couples TRBV2 to TRBJ2-7, with 7 bases lining up with TRBD1. CDR1 and CDR2 (germline): SNHLY, FYNNEI. Trimming at V came to 4 bases and at J to 2 bases, leaving 2 bases not matched to a gene. This CDR3 has 13 residues. The CDR3 region has the DNA TGTGCCAGCAGTGGACAGGGTGCCTACGAGCAGTACTTC. Translated, it gives CASSGQGAYEQYF.

With respect to this clonotype: The CDR3 does not close with the conserved phenylalanine or tryptophan, likely indicating a read error. The limits of the CDR3 on the DNA are not certain, so only TCRdb's listed CDR3 is given. The V call is TRBV7-9, the J call TRBJ1-2. Germline lookup yields CDR1 SEHNR and CDR2 FQNEAQ (reference sequence). The CDR3 length is 13 residues, termini included. CDR3 sequence reads: CASSLTIARSCSS.

The rearrangement joins TRBV7-9 to TRBJ1-6; the D is unclear. The CDR3 covers 16 residues. Trimming cost V 1 base and J 16 bases, with 23 bases left between them. Germline values: CDR1 SEHNR, CDR2 FQNEAQ (reference sequence). CDR3 amino acids: CASSLVPGELIFALHF. The CDR3 nucleotides read TGTGCCAGCAGCTTAGTACCCGGGGAGCTGATTTTTGCACTCCACTTT.

The chain joins TRBV7-2 to TRBJ1-6, with 9 nucleotides matching TRBD1. The CDR3 is 14 residues long. Germline CDR1 SGHTA, CDR2 FQGNSA. V was pared by 6 bases and J by 14 bases, with 11 bases of the junction left unmatched. The CDR3: CASSSDRGRWALHF. In DNA form, the CDR3 reads TGTGCCAGCAGTTCGGACAGGGGACGTTGGGCCCTCCACTTT.

The gene calls are TRBV6-1 and TRBJ1-4; 8 nucleotides line up with TRBD1. The CDR3 runs to 15 residues. Germline lookup yields CDR1 MNHNS and CDR2 SASEGT. Trimming took 7 bases from V and 5 from J; bases not matched to a gene: 9. CDR3 coding DNA: TGTGCCAGCAAGGCCTCAGGGGGCCCCAATGAAAAACTGTTTTTT. Protein: CASKASGGPNEKLFF.

The chain combines TRBV4-1 with TRBJ1-1; no definite D call. Germline CDR1 reads MGHRA; CDR2 reads YSYEKL. The V end lost 1 base, the J end lost 3 bases, and 15 bases lay between the germline ends. The CDR3 is 16 residues long. The CDR3 nucleotides read TGCGCCAGCAGCCAAGGCCTTGCAGGTGGCTACACTGAAGCTTTCTTT. As protein: CASSQGLAGGYTEAFF.

The chain links TRBV7-3 to TRBJ2-1; 8 nucleotides agree with TRBD1. This CDR3 has 15 amino acids. Losses at the gene ends were 4 bases for V and 5 bases for J; bases not matched to a gene: 7. Germline values: CDR1 SGHTA, CDR2 FQGTGA. DNA for the CDR3: TGTGCCAGCAGCTCCTCGGACAGGGACCACAATGAGCAGTTCTTC. Its protein product is CASSSSDRDHNEQFF.

V is TRBV2 and J is TRBJ1-5, with D tentatively TRBD1 (5 bases). Trimming stripped 5 bases from V and 6 bases from J, with 14 bases between. The germline CDR1 and CDR2 sequences are SNHLY and FYNNEI. The CDR3 has 14 amino acids. The CDR3 coding sequence is TGTGCCAGCAGTAATTGGCAGGGTCCTCAGCCCCAGCATTTT. Amino acids: CASSNWQGPQPQHF. Together with reference TRBV2 and TRBJ1-5, the CDR3 gives the full variable domain: EPEVTQTPSHQVTQMGQEVILRCVPISNHLYFYWYRQILGQKVEFLVSFYNNEISEKSEIFDDQFSVERPDGSNFTLKIRSTKLEDSAMYFCASSNWQGPQPQHFGDGTRLSIL.

On this clonotype: One end of the junction does not line up with germline, which may come from a read error. The chain recombines TRBV19 with TRBJ2-1, with 8 bases aligning to TRBD2. The CDR3 extends over 15 amino acids. The germline gives CDR1 LNHDA, CDR2 SQIVND (reference sequence). The CDR3 DNA reads as TGTGCCAGTAGTCAAAGCGGGAGAGCCCCCCCGGGGCACTGTTTT. It specifies CASSQSGRAPPGHCF. Supplemented by reference TRBV19 and TRBJ2-1, the full variable domain reads DGGITQSPKYLFRKEGQNVTLSCEQNLNHDAMYWYRQDPGQGLRLIYYSQIVNDFQKGDIAEGYSVSREKKESFPLTVTSAQKNPTAFYLCASSQSGRAPPGHCFGPGTRLTVL.

To note about this clonotype: One end of the junction fails to match germline, which may point to a read error. This chain connects TRBV7-8 to TRBJ2-1; possible D gene TRBD2, 5 bases. The length of the CDR3 is 15 residues. Per germline, CDR1 SGHVS and CDR2 FQNEAQ. CDR3 nucleotides: TGTGCCAGCAGCTTAGCGAGCGGTCCCGATACGCAGCATTTCTTC. Amino acid sequence: CASSLASGPDTQHFF.